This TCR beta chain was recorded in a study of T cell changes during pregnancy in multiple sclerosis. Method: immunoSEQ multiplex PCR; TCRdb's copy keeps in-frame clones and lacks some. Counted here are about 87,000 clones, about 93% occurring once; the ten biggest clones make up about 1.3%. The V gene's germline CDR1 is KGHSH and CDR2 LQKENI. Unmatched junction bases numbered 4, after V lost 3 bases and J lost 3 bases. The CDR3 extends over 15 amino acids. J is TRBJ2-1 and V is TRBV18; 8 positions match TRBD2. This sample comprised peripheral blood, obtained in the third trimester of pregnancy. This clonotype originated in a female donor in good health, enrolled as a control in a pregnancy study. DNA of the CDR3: TGTGCCAGCTCACCGTTAGCGGGGAACTACAATGAGCAGTTCTTC. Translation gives CASSPLAGNYNEQFF.